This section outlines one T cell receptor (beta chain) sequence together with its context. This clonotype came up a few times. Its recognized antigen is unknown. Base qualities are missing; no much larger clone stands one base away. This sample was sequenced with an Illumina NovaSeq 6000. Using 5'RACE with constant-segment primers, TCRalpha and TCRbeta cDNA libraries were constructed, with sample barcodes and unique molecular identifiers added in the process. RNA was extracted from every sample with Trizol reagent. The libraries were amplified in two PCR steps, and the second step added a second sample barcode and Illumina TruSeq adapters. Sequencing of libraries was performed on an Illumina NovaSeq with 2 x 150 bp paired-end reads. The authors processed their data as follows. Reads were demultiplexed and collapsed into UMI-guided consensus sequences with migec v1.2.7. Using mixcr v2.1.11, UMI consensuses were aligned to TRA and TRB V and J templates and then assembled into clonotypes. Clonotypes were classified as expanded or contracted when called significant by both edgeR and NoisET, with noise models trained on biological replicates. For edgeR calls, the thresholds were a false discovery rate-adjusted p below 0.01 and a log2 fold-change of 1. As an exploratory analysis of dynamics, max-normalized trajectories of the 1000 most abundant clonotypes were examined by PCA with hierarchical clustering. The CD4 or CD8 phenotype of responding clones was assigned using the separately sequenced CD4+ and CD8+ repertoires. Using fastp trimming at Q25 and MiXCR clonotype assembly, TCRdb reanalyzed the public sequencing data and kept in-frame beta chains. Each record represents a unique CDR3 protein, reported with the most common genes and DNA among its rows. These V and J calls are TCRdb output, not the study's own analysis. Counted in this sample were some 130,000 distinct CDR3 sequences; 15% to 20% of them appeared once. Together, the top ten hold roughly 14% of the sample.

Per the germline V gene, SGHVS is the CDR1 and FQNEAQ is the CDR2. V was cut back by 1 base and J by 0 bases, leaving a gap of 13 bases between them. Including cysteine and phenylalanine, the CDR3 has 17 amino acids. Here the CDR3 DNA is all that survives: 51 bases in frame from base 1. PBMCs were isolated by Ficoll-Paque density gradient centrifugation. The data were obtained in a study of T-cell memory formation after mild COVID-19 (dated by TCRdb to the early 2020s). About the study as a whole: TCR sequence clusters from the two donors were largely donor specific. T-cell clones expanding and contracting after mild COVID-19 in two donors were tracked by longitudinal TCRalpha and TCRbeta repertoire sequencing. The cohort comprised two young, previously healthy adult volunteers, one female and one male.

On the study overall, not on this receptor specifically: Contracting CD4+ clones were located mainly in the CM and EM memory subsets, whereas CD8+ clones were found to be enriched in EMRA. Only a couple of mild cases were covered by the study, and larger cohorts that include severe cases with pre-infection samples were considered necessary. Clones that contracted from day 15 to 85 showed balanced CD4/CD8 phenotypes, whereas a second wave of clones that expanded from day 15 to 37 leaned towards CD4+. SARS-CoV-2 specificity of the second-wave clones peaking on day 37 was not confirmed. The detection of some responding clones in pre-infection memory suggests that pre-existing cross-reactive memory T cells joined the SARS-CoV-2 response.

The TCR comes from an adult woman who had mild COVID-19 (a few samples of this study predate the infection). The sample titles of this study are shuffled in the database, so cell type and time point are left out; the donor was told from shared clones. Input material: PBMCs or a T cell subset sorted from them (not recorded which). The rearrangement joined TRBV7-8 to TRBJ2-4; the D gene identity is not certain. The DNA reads TGTGCCAGCAGCTTAGTGGCCAGCACCCTAGCCAAAAACATTCAGTACTTC. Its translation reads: CASSLVASTLAKNIQYF. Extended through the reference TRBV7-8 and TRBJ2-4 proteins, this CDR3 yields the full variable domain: GAGVSQSPRYKVAKRGQDVALRCDPISGHVSLFWYQQALGQGPEFLTYFQNEAQLDKSGLPSDRFFAERPEGSVSTLKIQRTQQEDSAVYLCASSLVASTLAKNIQYFGAGTRLSVL.